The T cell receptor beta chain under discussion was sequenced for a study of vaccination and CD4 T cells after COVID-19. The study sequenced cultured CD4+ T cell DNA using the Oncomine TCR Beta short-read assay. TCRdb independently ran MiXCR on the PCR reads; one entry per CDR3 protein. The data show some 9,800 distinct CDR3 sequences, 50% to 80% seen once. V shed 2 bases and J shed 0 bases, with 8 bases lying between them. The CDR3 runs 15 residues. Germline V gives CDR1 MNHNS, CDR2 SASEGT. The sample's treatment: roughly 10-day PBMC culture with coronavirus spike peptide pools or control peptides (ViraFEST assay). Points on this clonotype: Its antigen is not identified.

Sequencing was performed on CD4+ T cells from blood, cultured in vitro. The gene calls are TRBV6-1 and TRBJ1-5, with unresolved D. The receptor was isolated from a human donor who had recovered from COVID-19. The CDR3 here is CASSEYAISNQPQHF. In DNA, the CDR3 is TGTGCCAGCAGTGAATATGCCATTAGCAATCAGCCCCAGCATTTT.